This TCR beta chain was obtained from a study of cytomegalovirus exposure and HLA in healthy donors. Background on the study: An early data release held some 85 million unique TCRs from HLA-typed donors.

Points from the study as a whole: It was reported in a later analysis that an Asian-associated ancestry cluster showed fewer N-insertions than the roughly 710-donor mean.

Comment on this clone: Its antigen is undetermined. Sequence at one end of the junction differs from germline and may be a read error.

This CDR3 contains 13 residues. Germline V CDR1 and CDR2: SGHDT, YYEEEE. PCR used 60 Vbeta primers and 13 Jbeta primers. The data were produced by immunoSEQ multiplex PCR, yet TCRdb's version contains in-frame clones alone and is incomplete. Here the sample spans roughly 110,000 clones, about four fifths being singletons. The rearrangement links TRBV5-6 to TRBJ1-2; no definite D call. The sequence was collected from a woman aged 18-29 years in good health and CMV-seronegative. The specimen sequenced was PBMCs. This chain's CDR3 is CASSLGANYSYTF. The CDR3 coding sequence is TGTGCCAGCAGCTTGGGCGCTAACTATAGCTACACCTTC.